This T cell receptor (beta chain) derives from a study of post-analysis software for immune sequencing data. Note on this clonotype: Its cognate antigen is unknown.

Prepared TCR beta cDNA libraries contained unique molecular identifiers. TCRdb re-called the PCR reads with MiXCR, one entry per CDR3 protein. The sample lists about 820,000 distinct CDR3 sequences, approximately 57% occurring once. Broader study findings: Included in a set of five TRBV segments more frequent in patients than controls were TRBV5-6, TRBV5-1 and TRBV20-1.

CDR1 and CDR2 (germline): LGHNT, FRNRAP. CDR3 length: 12 residues. Trimming pared 3 bases from V and 6 bases from J, leaving 8 bases between. V usage is TRBV12-5 and J usage is TRBJ1-2, with D possibly matching TRBD1 (6 bases). The sample comprised blood. This sequence was found in a girl aged 5 to 17 with multiple sclerosis. CDR3 sequence: CASGFGGDGYTF. Written as DNA, the CDR3 is TGTGCTAGTGGTTTCGGGGGCGATGGCTACACCTTC.